This T cell receptor (beta chain) is from a study of cytomegalovirus exposure and HLA in healthy donors. Both 60 Vbeta primers and 13 Jbeta primers went into the PCR. The method was immunoSEQ multiplex PCR; TCRdb's version includes in-frame clones alone and lacks a portion of them. The sample holds more than 150,000 clones, 70% to 80% seen once. This clone was seen a single time. Germline V lookup: CDR1 SGHRS, CDR2 YFSETQ. CDR3 length equals 15 residues. V lost 0 bases to trimming and J lost 0 bases, with 9 bases between them. The V and J genes are TRBV5-1 and TRBJ1-2; tentatively, D is TRBD1 (6 bases). The sequence was collected from a man aged 18 to 29 in good health and CMV-seronegative. The source material was PBMCs. The CDR3 DNA sequence: TGCGCCAGCAGCTTGGGCGGGGGCGCTAACTATGGCTACACCTTC. This translates into CASSLGGGANYGYTF.